One and the same sample provided the 16 T cell receptor beta chains below, sequenced in a study of cytomegalovirus exposure and HLA in healthy donors. It was with 60 Vbeta and 13 Jbeta primers that the PCR ran. Clones were sequenced by immunoSEQ multiplex PCR, and TCRdb holds only the in-frame ones, with some missing. The table records around 140,000 clones, around 78% of them present only once. Source material: PBMCs. These TCRs come from a woman in her late teens or twenties in good health and CMV-seropositive.

The rearrangement links TRBV2 to TRBJ2-3; a possible D gene is TRBD2 (7 bases). With 6 bases removed from V and 6 bases from J, the gap between germline ends came to 13 bases. Germline loops: CDR1 SNHLY, CDR2 FYNNEI. The CDR3 runs to 13 residues. The CDR3 coding sequence is TGTGCCAGCAGAGGGGGAGGGGGTGATACGCAGTATTTT. Translation gives CASRGGGGDTQYF.

This chain uses TRBV6-6 with TRBJ1-6; 10 bases are a match to TRBD1. Germline V lookup: CDR1 MNHNY, CDR2 SVGAGI (reference sequence). J gave up 7 bases and V 2 bases, and 5 bases lay outside the gene matches. The length of the CDR3 is 16 residues. The CDR3 region has the DNA TGTGCCAGCAGTTACCCCCCGGGACAGGGGAATTCACCCCTCCACTTT. This translates into CASSYPPGQGNSPLHF.

This clone was seen a few times. Other nucleotide sequences from this sample produce the same CDR3. This chain uses TRBV19 with TRBJ2-5; maybe TRBD1 (6 bases). The CDR3 runs to 12 residues. Deletions cut 9 bases from V and 4 bases from J, with 12 bases between. CDR1 is LNHDA, CDR2 SQIVND, per germline (reference sequence). The CDR3 here is CASRQAGETQYF. CDR3 nucleotide sequence: TGTGCCAGCCGACAGGCGGGAGAGACCCAGTACTTC.

V is TRBV28 and J is TRBJ2-7; 7 bases map to TRBD1. This CDR3 contains 15 residues. After removal of 2 bases from V and 6 bases from J, the junction contained 10 bases not matched to a gene. CDR1 is MDHEN and CDR2 is SYDVKM in the germline V gene. DNA of the CDR3: TGTGCCAGCAGTTTAGCCCGACAGGGTGTGGGCGAGCAGTACTTC. Amino acids: CASSLARQGVGEQYF.

The gene calls are TRBV19 and TRBJ2-6; D uncertain. Trimming cost V 3 bases and J 2 bases, with 11 bases left between them. The germline V gene encodes CDR1 LNHDA and CDR2 SQIVND (reference sequence). This CDR3 is built from 16 residues. In DNA, the CDR3 is TGTGCCAGTAGTATCATTCTGGGCCCTGGGGCCAACGTCCTGACTTTC. It codes for CASSIILGPGANVLTF.

V usage is TRBV6-5 and J usage is TRBJ2-7; D uncertain. CDR3 length: 15 residues. V gave up 7 bases and J gave up 0 bases, with 16 bases separating them. Per germline, CDR1 MNHEY and CDR2 SVGAGI. The CDR3 DNA reads TGTGCCAGCACCGAAGATCCCGGGTCCTCCTACGAGCAGTACTTC. Its protein product is CASTEDPGSSYEQYF.

This clone was detected a few times. The gene calls are TRBV15 and TRBJ2-7; 8 positions agree with TRBD1. Germline CDR1 LNHNV, CDR2 YYDKDF (reference sequence). The CDR3 spans 14 residues. The V gene end was trimmed by 2 bases and the J gene end by 1 base; junction bases not matched to a gene: 1. CDR3 nucleotide sequence: TGTGCCACCAGCAGATGGACAGGGTCCTACGAGCAGTACTTC. Translation: CATSRWTGSYEQYF.

The chain links TRBV5-4 to TRBJ2-7; possibly TRBD2 for D (6 bases). The CDR3 spans 14 residues. CDR1 and CDR2 (germline): SGHNT, YYREEE (reference sequence). Trimming removed 3 bases at V and 0 bases at J, with 10 bases between. The CDR3: CASSSQGGSYEQYF. The DNA for the CDR3 is TGTGCCAGCAGCTCCCAGGGAGGCTCCTACGAGCAGTACTTC.

J is TRBJ1-1 and V is TRBV6-1, with D uncertain. This CDR3 is built from 14 residues. The germline CDR1 and CDR2 sequences are MNHNS and SASEGT. The V and J ends lost 1 base and 0 bases respectively, with 6 bases between them. CDR3 sequence: CASSEGIMNTEAFF. CDR3 DNA: TGTGCCAGCAGTGAAGGTATAATGAACACTGAAGCTTTCTTT.

The chain has TRBV28 and TRBJ1-5, with D tentatively TRBD1 (6 bases). V was cut by 5 bases and J by 4 bases, with 21 bases left in between. CDR1 MDHEN and CDR2 SYDVKM come from the germline V gene. The CDR3 has 17 residues. CDR3 region: CASSPTGGGQQNQPQHF. The CDR3 coding sequence is TGTGCCAGCAGTCCGACCGGTGGGGGCCAGCAGAATCAGCCCCAGCATTTT.

V is TRBV14 and J is TRBJ1-1; 9 bases are a match to TRBD1. This CDR3 region has 15 residues. Germline-derived CDR1 and CDR2 are SGHDN and FVKESK. The V segment lost 3 bases and the J segment 1 base; nucleotides outside the gene matches: 3. CDR3 DNA: TGTGCCAGCAGCCAGCGGACAGGGGCGAACACTGAAGCTTTCTTT. Its translation: CASSQRTGANTEAFF. The full variable domain, with the rest looked up from reference TRBV14 and TRBJ1-1, is EAGVTQFPSHSVIEKGQTVTLRCDPISGHDNLYWYRRVMGKEIKFLLHFVKESKQDESGMPNNRFLAERTGGTYSTLKVQPAELEDSGVYFCASSQRTGANTEAFFGQGTRLTVV.

The gene calls are TRBV25-1 and TRBJ2-7, with 8 bases matching TRBD1. The CDR3 consists of 18 residues. Trimming took 1 base from V and 0 from J; bases not matched to a gene: 11. Germline V lookup: CDR1 MGHDK, CDR2 SYGVNS. CDR3 sequence reads: CASSESVGTGVNSYEQYF. The DNA of the CDR3 is TGTGCCAGCAGTGAATCTGTGGGGACAGGAGTGAACTCCTACGAGCAGTACTTC.

The rearrangement links TRBV5-1 to TRBJ2-5; 9 bases are a match to TRBD2. V lost 0 bases and J lost 5; bases outside the gene matches: 5. In germline, CDR1 is SGHRS, CDR2 YFSETQ. The CDR3 consists of 15 residues. The CDR3 nucleotides read TGCGCCAGCAGCTTGGAGGCGGGGGGGCGGGAGACCCAGTACTTC. Protein product: CASSLEAGGRETQYF.

V gene TRBV7-2 combines with J gene TRBJ2-5, with D perhaps TRBD2 (5 bases). Germline V gives CDR1 SGHTA, CDR2 FQGNSA. Trimming cost V 4 bases and J 4 bases, with 7 bases left between them. This CDR3 is 12 amino acids long. The CDR3 loop reads CASSWRTETQYF. DNA for the CDR3: TGTGCCAGCAGCTGGAGGACAGAGACCCAGTACTTC.

The rearrangement uses TRBV6-6 and TRBJ2-7; 7 bases are a match to TRBD1. This CDR3 has 14 amino acids. CDR1 and CDR2 from the germline V gene are MNHNY and SVGAGI (reference sequence). Unmatched junction bases numbered 2, after V lost 2 bases and J lost 1 base. CDR3 sequence (DNA): TGTGCCAGCAGTTACGACAGGGCATCCTACGAGCAGTACTTC. Amino acid sequence: CASSYDRASYEQYF.

The V call is TRBV7-2, the J call TRBJ2-1; D perhaps matches TRBD2 (6 bases). V lost 5 bases and J 10 bases, leaving 9 bases between the germline ends. The CDR3 is made up of 11 amino acids. Germline loops: CDR1 SGHTA, CDR2 FQGNSA. CDR3 sequence: CASSPAGEQFF. The CDR3 nucleotides are TGTGCCAGCAGCCCCGCGGGGGAGCAGTTCTTC.